The 22 T cell receptor beta chains below all came from one sample that was sequenced in a study of OX40 agonist ivuxolimab in advanced cancers. The table came from immunoSEQ multiplex PCR; TCRdb's copy has only in-frame clones and leaves some out. The sample holds 73,000 or so clones, roughly 80% seen once. The starting material was CD4+ or CD8+ T cells sorted from blood, obtained in a trial of the OX40 agonist ivuxolimab. Receptors originate from an adult with an advanced solid tumor such as melanoma, head and neck, liver or kidney cancer.

The chain combines TRBV5-3 with TRBJ1-1; the D is unclear. TRBV5-3 is marked as an open reading frame, function uncertain. The CDR3 loop spans 13 amino acids. Trimming left V 3 bases short and J 3 bases short, with 9 bases between. In DNA, the CDR3 is TGTGCCAGAAGCTCGGAAATTGACACTGAAGCTTTCTTT. Amino acid sequence: CARSSEIDTEAFF.

This chain links TRBV7-9 with TRBJ1-4; D gene ambiguous. CDR3 length: 12 amino acids. Per germline, CDR1 SEHNR and CDR2 FQNEAQ (reference sequence). Trimming cost V 2 bases and J 8 bases, with 6 bases left between them. The DNA for the CDR3 is TGTGCCAGCAGCTTAAGAATGGAAAAACTGTTTTTT. It specifies CASSLRMEKLFF. The whole variable domain, remainder taken from reference TRBV7-9 and TRBJ1-4, is DTGVSQNPRHKITKRGQNVTFRCDPISEHNRLYWYRQTLGQGPEFLTYFQNEAQLEKSRLLSDRFSAERPKGSFSTLEIQRTEQGDSAMYLCASSLRMEKLFFGSGTQLSVL.

CDR3 residues: CASSLDGPTGVGETQYF. CDR3 coding DNA: TGTGCCAGCAGCTTAGATGGCCCTACAGGGGTCGGAGAGACCCAGTACTTC. The chain employs TRBV11-2 and TRBJ2-5; 7 nucleotides agree with TRBD1. Unmatched junction bases numbered 11, after V lost 0 bases and J lost 4 bases. Germline CDR1 is SGHAT and CDR2 is FQNNGV. This CDR3 region has 17 residues.

This chain joins TRBV7-2 and TRBJ2-5, with a possible D match to TRBD1 (5 bases). This CDR3 spans 13 amino acids. V was clipped by 2 bases and J by 5 bases, with 9 bases between them. The germline V gene encodes CDR1 SGHTA and CDR2 FQGNSA. The CDR3 DNA reads as TGTGCCAGCAGCTTAAGGGGTGGGGAGACCCAGTACTTC. This sequence encodes CASSLRGGETQYF.

This clone has a single count. This chain connects TRBV14 to TRBJ1-1; 10 bases are shared with TRBD1. CDR3 length: 18 residues. From germline, CDR1 is SGHDN and CDR2 FVKESK. V shed 3 bases and J 5 bases; nucleotides not matched to a gene: 15. CDR3 loop: CASSQRFHSTGGRTEAFF. The DNA of the CDR3 is TGTGCCAGCAGCCAGAGGTTTCATTCGACAGGGGGCAGAACTGAAGCTTTCTTT.

The V gene is TRBV4-1, the J gene TRBJ1-2; 10 bases match TRBD1. Losses at the gene ends were 3 bases for V and 4 bases for J; bases not matched to a gene: 11. CDR3 size: 17 residues. Looked up from germline, CDR1 is MGHRA and CDR2 is YSYEKL. CDR3 in amino acids: CASSQRERDRGFYGYTF. CDR3 bases: TGCGCCAGCAGCCAGCGGGAGCGGGACAGGGGTTTCTATGGCTACACCTTC.

This chain connects TRBV2 to TRBJ2-1; 7 positions agree with TRBD2. From germline, CDR1 is SNHLY and CDR2 FYNNEI. The CDR3 is made up of 16 amino acids. Unmatched junction bases numbered 6, after V lost 0 bases and J lost 4 bases. CDR3 residues: CASSEAGGTLYNEQFF. Here the CDR3 DNA reads TGTGCCAGCAGTGAAGCGGGAGGGACCCTTTACAATGAGCAGTTCTTC.

The chain recombines TRBV29-1 with TRBJ2-1; 9 bases fit TRBD2. Trimming cost V 5 bases and J 5 bases; bases outside gene matches: 4. Germline V gives CDR1 SQVTM, CDR2 ANQGSEA. This CDR3 is built from 13 residues. The CDR3 loop is CSVLAGEHNEQFF. CDR3 sequence (DNA): TGCAGCGTTTTAGCGGGGGAGCACAATGAGCAGTTCTTC.

Of note for this clone: In the same sample, other DNA sequences code for this CDR3. The chain couples TRBV30 to TRBJ1-5, with D tentatively TRBD1 (6 bases). The germline CDR1 and CDR2 sequences are GTSNPN and SVGIG (reference sequence). Trimming took off 2 bases at V and 10 bases at J, with 15 bases between the two ends. The CDR3 runs to 13 residues. CDR3 sequence: CAWSLTGPGPQHF. DNA for the CDR3: TGTGCCTGGAGTCTGACAGGACCGGGACCCCAGCATTTT.

V is TRBV2 and J is TRBJ1-4, with D maybe TRBD1 (6 bases). Germline assignment: CDR1 SNHLY and CDR2 FYNNEI. Trimming left V 7 bases short and J 0 bases short, with 12 bases between. This CDR3 is built from 15 residues. CDR3 loop: CASNREKATNEKLFF. The CDR3 bases are TGTGCCAGCAACAGGGAAAAGGCAACTAATGAAAAACTGTTTTTT.

The chain uses TRBV5-6 and TRBJ1-2; TRBD1 is a possible D gene (6 bases). V lost 4 bases to trimming and J lost 4 bases, with 11 bases between them. Germline V lookup: CDR1 SGHDT, CDR2 YYEEEE. This CDR3 spans 13 amino acids. This CDR3 is CASSPQGLYGYTF. CDR3 DNA sequence: TGTGCCAGCAGCCCGCAGGGGCTCTATGGCTACACCTTC. Full variable domain (missing parts from reference TRBV5-6 and TRBJ1-2): DAGVTQSPTHLIKTRGQQVTLRCSPKSGHDTVSWYQQALGQGPQFIFQYYEEEERQRGNFPDRFSGHQFPNYSSELNVNALLLGDSALYLCASSPQGLYGYTFGSGTRLTVV.

The V gene is TRBV15, the J gene TRBJ2-3; TRBD1 aligns across 7 bases. CDR3 length: 12 residues. The J segment lost 4 bases and the V segment lost 9 bases, leaving 4 bases of the junction unmatched. CDR1 LNHNV and CDR2 YYDKDF come from the germline V gene (reference sequence). The CDR3 DNA sequence: TGTGCCACAAAGCAGGGGGCAGATACGCAGTATTTT. It is translated as CATKQGADTQYF.

This clone appeared a few times. V gene TRBV5-1 combines with J gene TRBJ1-2; D gene unclear. Germline V gene data show CDR1 as SGHRS and CDR2 as YFSETQ. This CDR3 comprises 13 residues. V was clipped by 0 bases and J by 6 bases, with 9 bases between them. This CDR3 is CASSLEGWDGYTF. The DNA for the CDR3 is TGCGCCAGCAGCTTGGAGGGTTGGGATGGCTACACCTTC.

The genes are TRBV19 and TRBJ1-5, with TRBD1 as a possible D gene (5 bases). Germline values: CDR1 LNHDA, CDR2 SQIVND (reference sequence). The V gene lost 3 bases and the J gene lost 11 bases, with 17 bases spanning the gap. This CDR3 has 14 residues. The CDR3 reads CASSIDSGRLSQHF. The CDR3 DNA reads as TGTGCCAGTAGTATCGACAGTGGGAGGCTGTCCCAGCATTTT.

This chain joins TRBV2 and TRBJ1-5, with D unresolved. The V gene's germline CDR1 is SNHLY and CDR2 FYNNEI. The V and J ends lost 6 bases and 11 bases respectively, with 17 bases between them. The CDR3 runs 13 residues. For the CDR3, the DNA is TGTGCCAGCAGCACCGAAAGGACTTCGGCCCAGCATTTT. Translating gives CASSTERTSAQHF.

This sequence joins TRBV5-4 and TRBJ1-2, with 7 nucleotides matching TRBD1. V was pared by 6 bases and J by 4 bases, with 3 bases of the junction left unmatched. In germline, CDR1 is SGHNT, CDR2 YYREEE (reference sequence). The CDR3 length is 12 residues. The CDR3 sequence is CASTGTAYGYTF. The DNA of the CDR3 is TGTGCCAGCACCGGGACAGCCTATGGCTACACCTTC.

This clone showed up just a few times. This rearrangement joins TRBV6-6 to TRBJ2-7; D is ambiguous. Germline V gene data show CDR1 as MNHNY and CDR2 as SVGAGI (reference sequence). V was shortened by 6 bases and J by 6 bases, with 15 bases between the two germline ends. The length of the CDR3 is 13 residues. The chain's CDR3 is CASRAQDKSEQYV. In DNA form, the CDR3 reads TGTGCCAGCAGGGCCCAAGATAAGAGCGAGCAGTACGTC.

The chain carries TRBV7-8 and TRBJ1-1; 7 bases line up with TRBD1. The V and J ends lost 1 base and 4 bases, in that order; junction bases with no gene match: 3. Germline lookup yields CDR1 SGHVS and CDR2 FQNEAQ. This CDR3 has 14 residues. Written as DNA, the CDR3 is TGTGCCAGCAGCTTAGGGGCAGGGGGCACTGAAGCTTTCTTT. Amino acid sequence: CASSLGAGGTEAFF.

In this sample, this clone turned up a few times. This sequence joins TRBV9 and TRBJ2-1; 7 bases are shared with TRBD2. CDR3 length: 15 residues. Germline V gene sequence: CDR1 SGDLS, CDR2 YYNGEE. V lost 4 bases to trimming and J lost 3 bases; unmatched junction nucleotides: 7. This chain's CDR3 is CASSLAASDYNEQFF. CDR3 coding DNA: TGTGCCAGCAGCCTAGCGGCCTCCGACTACAATGAGCAGTTCTTC.

A single count supports this clone. The chain uses TRBV29-1 and TRBJ2-2, with D possibly TRBD2 on 5 matching bases. The CDR3 is 11 residues long. The ends were cut back, 7 bases at V and 3 bases at J, with 6 bases in the middle. The germline V gene has CDR1 SQVTM and CDR2 ANQGSEA. CDR3 in amino acids: CSAGDTGELFF. CDR3 DNA: TGCAGCGCCGGGGACACCGGGGAGCTGTTTTTT.

This sequence joins TRBV28 and TRBJ2-4; weak D call: TRBD1 (6 bases). CDR1 is MDHEN and CDR2 is SYDVKM in the germline V gene. V dropped 6 bases and J dropped 6 bases, with 12 bases sitting between them. This CDR3 is 13 amino acids long. This CDR3 is CASRDRRLNIQYF. Here the CDR3 DNA reads TGTGCCAGCAGAGACAGGAGGTTAAACATTCAGTACTTC.

This clone was detected once. This sequence joins TRBV6-5 and TRBJ1-1; D may be TRBD1 (5 bases). Per the germline V gene, CDR1 is MNHEY and CDR2 is SVGAGI. V was pared by 4 bases and J by 5 bases, with 17 bases between. This CDR3 has 15 residues. CDR3 protein: CASSSSGGGGTEAFF. CDR3 bases: TGTGCCAGCAGTTCCTCCGGTGGGGGAGGGACTGAAGCTTTCTTT.